This passage covers 15 T cell receptor beta chains from one sample sequenced in a study of shared clonotypes between healthy human individuals. Produced via immunoSEQ multiplex PCR; TCRdb's table is partial and in-frame only. The sample holds some 690,000 clones; 90% are singletons and the top ten take about 33%. Sequenced input: memory CD8+ T cells from PBMCs. Regarding subset: CD45RO+ cells pooled with CCR7-negative TemRA cells. The receptor set was obtained from a man younger than 35 in good health. Some clones in this sample may be carry-over from other donors' samples.

The chain links TRBV7-9 to TRBJ2-1, with unresolved D. V was shortened by 5 bases and J by 8 bases, with 10 bases between the two germline ends. Germline CDR1 reads SEHNR; CDR2 reads FQNEAQ (reference sequence). This CDR3 has 12 amino acids. The CDR3 DNA sequence: TGTGCCAGCAGCGGATCCCCCGATGAGCAGTTCTTC. It codes for CASSGSPDEQFF.

The chain is built from TRBV11-2 and TRBJ2-7; D unresolved. With 0 bases removed from V and 6 bases from J, the gap between germline ends came to 9 bases. This CDR3 is 13 amino acids long. Germline CDR1 SGHAT, CDR2 FQNNGV. Here the CDR3 DNA reads TGTGCCAGCAGCTTAGATCAAAGTGGCGAGCAGTACTTC. Protein sequence: CASSLDQSGEQYF.

The chain joins TRBV27 to TRBJ2-7; tentatively, D is TRBD1 (5 bases). The germline CDR1 and CDR2 sequences are MNHEY and SMNVEV (reference sequence). Trimming removed 3 bases from V and 7 bases from J, with 13 bases in between. The CDR3 contains 13 residues. CDR3 nucleotide sequence: TGTGCCAGCAGTTTCAGCCAGGGTCGGGAGCAGTACTTC. Encoded protein: CASSFSQGREQYF.

This clone was seen a handful of times. The chain has TRBV6-6 and TRBJ1-2; D is undetermined. The V end was cut by 6 bases, the J end by 0 bases, with 2 bases between. CDR1 is MNHNY and CDR2 is SVGAGI in the germline V gene (reference sequence). This CDR3 is built from 11 residues. The CDR3 protein is CASSPNYGYTF. The CDR3 nucleotides are TGTGCCAGCAGCCCTAACTATGGCTACACCTTC.

The chain combines TRBV18 with TRBJ1-2; 7 bases match TRBD1. The CDR3 is 15 amino acids. The V gene's germline CDR1 is KGHSH and CDR2 LQKENI. V shed 3 bases, J shed 4 bases, and the junction held 8 bases outside the gene matches. The CDR3 sequence is CASSPDRAASYGYTF. DNA for the CDR3: TGTGCCAGCTCACCCGACAGGGCTGCAAGCTATGGCTACACCTTC.

CDR3 nucleotides: TGCAGCGTCGAGATCCTATCTGGGGCCAACGTCCTGACTTTC. Its protein product is CSVEILSGANVLTF. This chain uses TRBV29-1 with TRBJ2-6, with no clear D. The CDR3 is 14 amino acids. Germline assignment: CDR1 SQVTM and CDR2 ANQGSEA. Trimming took 6 bases from V and 1 from J, leaving 10 bases between them.

This clone was seen a few times. The chain carries TRBV19 and TRBJ1-5; no reliable D call. The V gene's germline CDR1 is LNHDA and CDR2 SQIVND (reference sequence). The CDR3 length is 13 residues. V gave up 3 bases and J gave up 7 bases, with 10 bases separating them. DNA of the CDR3: TGTGCCAGTAGTATTCCGTTTTGGCAGCCCCAGCATTTT. This sequence encodes CASSIPFWQPQHF.

This clone showed up just once. The genes are TRBV7-8 and TRBJ1-1; the D gene is possibly TRBD1 (5 bases). The CDR3 extends over 14 amino acids. V was pared by 2 bases and J by 1 base, with 8 bases between. The germline V gene encodes CDR1 SGHVS and CDR2 FQNEAQ. The CDR3 region is CASSLQGGNTEAFF. The CDR3 DNA reads as TGTGCCAGCAGCTTACAGGGAGGGAACACTGAAGCTTTCTTT.

V gene TRBV28 combines with J gene TRBJ1-2; tentatively, D is TRBD1 (6 bases). CDR1 and CDR2 from the germline V gene are MDHEN and SYDVKM. V lost 6 bases, J lost 8 bases, and 16 bases lay in between. The CDR3 extends over 13 amino acids. The CDR3 region has the DNA TGTGCCAGCAGGTCCACAGGGCAGGGCGGCTACACCTTC. Its protein product is CASRSTGQGGYTF.

The chain is built from TRBV29-1 and TRBJ1-1; no clear D gene. The CDR3 is made up of 12 amino acids. CDR1 and CDR2 from the germline V gene are SQVTM and ANQGSEA. The V end lost 3 bases, the J end lost 6 bases, and 11 bases lay between the germline ends. CDR3 bases: TGCAGCGTTGATGCTCAGGTCCCTGAAGCTTTCTTT. Translated, it gives CSVDAQVPEAFF.

This sequence joins TRBV5-1 and TRBJ2-7, with TRBD1 matching over 9 bases. The J segment lost 2 bases and the V segment lost 1 base, leaving 7 bases of the junction unmatched. The CDR3 sequence is 16 residues long. Germline values: CDR1 SGHRS, CDR2 YFSETQ. The CDR3 loop is CASSLSPGQGTYEQYF. DNA for the CDR3: TGCGCCAGCAGCTTGTCCCCGGGACAGGGAACCTACGAGCAGTACTTC.

This clone was recorded many times. Distinct nucleotide sequences in the sample also encode this CDR3. The chain has TRBV5-4 and TRBJ2-7; no clear D gene. Trimming stripped 0 bases from V and 6 bases from J, with 10 bases between. This CDR3 contains 13 residues. Germline V gene sequence: CDR1 SGHNT, CDR2 YYREEE (reference sequence). The CDR3 sequence: CASSLEPGSEQYF. CDR3 coding DNA: TGTGCCAGCAGCTTGGAACCAGGCAGCGAGCAGTACTTC.

The chain combines TRBV14 with TRBJ2-2; D call uncertain. The CDR3 has 15 amino acids. V was shortened by 4 bases and J by 6 bases, with 15 bases between the two germline ends. CDR1 is SGHDN, CDR2 FVKESK, per germline. The CDR3 spells CASSPLHRGPGELFF. The DNA for the CDR3 is TGTGCCAGCAGCCCACTGCATCGTGGCCCCGGGGAGCTGTTTTTT.

The chain has TRBV11-2 and TRBJ2-7; possible D gene TRBD1, 5 bases. Trimming left V 8 bases short and J 4 bases short, with 12 bases between. CDR1 and CDR2 from the germline V gene are SGHAT and FQNNGV. CDR3 length: 12 residues. CDR3 coding DNA: TGTGCCAGCGGTAAGGGGATGTACGAGCAGTACTTC. This codes for CASGKGMYEQYF.

This chain uses TRBV19 with TRBJ1-1; D unresolved. V lost 6 bases and J lost 8, with 13 bases in between. CDR3 size: 12 residues. CDR1 is LNHDA, CDR2 SQIVND, per germline (reference sequence). The CDR3 DNA is TGTGCCAGTAGCCCCGCCCGAGGCGAAGCTTTCTTT. Translated: CASSPARGEAFF.